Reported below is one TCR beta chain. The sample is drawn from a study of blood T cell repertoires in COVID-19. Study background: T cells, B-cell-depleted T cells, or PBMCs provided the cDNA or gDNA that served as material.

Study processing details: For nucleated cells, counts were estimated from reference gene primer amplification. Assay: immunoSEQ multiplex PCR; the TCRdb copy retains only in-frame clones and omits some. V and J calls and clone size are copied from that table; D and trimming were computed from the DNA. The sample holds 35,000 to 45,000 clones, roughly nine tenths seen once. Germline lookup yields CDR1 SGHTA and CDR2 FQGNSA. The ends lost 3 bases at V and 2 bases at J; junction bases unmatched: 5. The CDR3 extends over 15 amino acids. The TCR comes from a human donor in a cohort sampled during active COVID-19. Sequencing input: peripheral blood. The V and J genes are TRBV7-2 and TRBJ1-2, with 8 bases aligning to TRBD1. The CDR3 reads CASSLGTGGNYGYTF. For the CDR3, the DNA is TGTGCCAGCAGCTTGGGGACAGGCGGAAACTATGGCTACACCTTC. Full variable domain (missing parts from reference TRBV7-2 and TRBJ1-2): GAGVSQSPSNKVTEKGKDVELRCDPISGHTALYWYRQSLGQGLEFLIYFQGNSAPDKSGLPSDRFSAERTGGSVSTLTIQRTQQEDSAVYLCASSLGTGGNYGYTFGSGTRLTVV.